This record looks at one T cell receptor beta chain sequence and its context. Its specific antigen is unknown. Base qualities were left out, and no much larger clone turns up one base away. The data belong to a study of cytomegalovirus exposure and HLA in healthy donors (TCRdb year 2017). For the wider study: In an earlier analysis of several hundred of the donors, 250 to 350 Gb of sequence data and 120 million or so unique TCR beta sequences from about 180 million T cells were reported. The aim of the study was to test whether cataloging public T cell receptors could identify signatures of past pathogen exposure. Donor age, sex, ethnicity and CMV serostatus were collected together with the repertoire data. Besides the first cohort of 500 to 700 subjects, a separate validation cohort made up of about 120 different subjects was used. The T cell repertoires of 666 subjects were profiled by immunosequencing and related to cytomegalovirus serostatus. An early release covering about 600 HLA-typed donors comprised about 300 gigabases of sequencing data and 85 million to 100 million unique TCR sequences. The later analysis used no new phenotypic data to find candidate immune exposures, relying instead on TCR beta sequences and their occurrence across donors. High-throughput TCR immunosequencing, statistical association of individual TCRs with disease status, and machine learning were combined to predict cytomegalovirus infection status. Among around 400 genotyped donors of the cohort, an average of roughly 230,000 unique TCR beta nucleotide sequences was sequenced per donor, of which 15% to 20% were non-productive. About five DR-DQ haplotypes were treated as single units for association and clustering because of strong linkage in the cohort. The number of donors typed differed by locus, with about 620-630 for A, B, C, DRB1 and DQB1, around 520 for DQA1, 606 for DPA1, and some 440 for DPB1. A later analysis re-analyzed previously published TCR beta repertoires from approximately 700 donors and added high-resolution HLA genotyping to study TCR occurrence patterns. All discovery cohort repertoires had been generated using a single sequencing platform. Of the 300 to 400 genotyped donors, approximately 83% fell in the genetic ancestry cluster associated with self-reported Caucasian donors. To decide whether each TCR beta V gene segment behaved as functional or pseudogenic, an earlier analysis of fewer than 750 of the donors relied on high-throughput TCR beta sequencing. Both class I and class II loci were covered by HLA typing, at four-digit resolution. In a later genetic analysis, genome-wide SNP genotypes for about 55% of the 666 donors were used, and that subset was treated as a discovery cohort.

General conclusions and limits of the study: The classifier was reported to diagnose cytomegalovirus status with high specificity and sensitivity in both the original and validation cohorts. The sequencing pipeline was judged likely to have produced a cluster of highly shared sequence variants as a technical artifact. In vitro tests confirmed that a few of the cytomegalovirus-associated TCR beta chains recognize cytomegalovirus antigens. Roughly uniform sequencing depth across donors was assumed in presence/absence analyses, although this assumption may not hold. HLA typing was unavailable for some donors at each locus, so association tests used only the typed subset. In a later analysis, most CMV-associated TCR beta chains were found to appear HLA-restricted, with HLA associations seemingly driven largely by CMV exposure. Compared with the approximately 720-donor mean, donors in an Asian-associated ancestry cluster had fewer N-insertions in productive TCRs, according to a later genetic analysis. Across donors, most TCR sequences were observed very rarely, whereas some public TCRs were present in many individuals. It was suggested by the authors that the approach could potentially be generalized to other disease states and immunological phenotypes. The 87-base-pair reads could not distinguish some IMGT-functional V segments, including TRBV6-2 and TRBV6-3, so those segments were excluded. According to a later analysis, parvovirus B19, influenza, CMV and Epstein-Barr virus appeared linked to several top co-occurrence clusters. Specific HLA alleles were associated with 15,000 to 20,000 TCR beta sequences at a false discovery rate of 0.05 in a later analysis. CMV serostatus was the only immune exposure information available for the cohort. Because counts were too low, under 20 rarely observed V segments, including chromosome 9 orphons, were left out of the earlier analysis of about 500 of the donors. In a later analysis, HLA-associated TCR beta chains showed more clonal expansion and lower generation probabilities than non-associated chains that were equally common. A further reported finding was that TCR beta sequences accurately predicted the HLA-A and HLA-B alleles for most subjects in the first cohort. In an earlier analysis of roughly 500 of the donors, most TCR beta V segments appeared in productive rearrangements about 87% or about 30% of the time, broadly matching IMGT annotations. A later genetic analysis associated a missense DCLRE1C variant with V-gene and J-gene trimming of TCR beta chains, and an independent cohort replicated the association. According to a later analysis, TCR association rates differed among HLA loci, with DRB1 alleles showing the most associated TCRs and HLA-C alleles showing the fewest. Assigning TCR associations to individual alleles was difficult when HLA alleles, especially DR and DQ, strongly co-occurred. The study listed approximately 150 TCR beta chains as associated with cytomegalovirus. This cohort had only TCR beta chains sequenced, and the lack of alpha or paired-chain data limited which features could be detected. Correlated functional status among segregating V segments might reflect linkage disequilibrium, but an unknown experimental factor could not be ruled out.

The cohort comprised around 690 healthy bone marrow donors. Cohort members were all nominally healthy when sampled, although unrecorded immune exposures were likely present. The donor was CMV seronegative and was included in the group of 352 seronegative cohort members. Each donor provided a peripheral blood sample, and peripheral blood mononuclear cells were used for TCR beta sequencing. The Qiagen DNeasy Blood Extraction Kit was used to extract genomic DNA from the blood cell samples. The CDR3 runs 15 residues from the cysteine to the phenylalanine. Only CDR3 DNA remains: 45 bases, in frame from the first base. V is cut back by 4 bases and J by 4 bases, with 10 bases in the junction unmatched. Looking up the germline V gene yields CDR1 SGHDT and CDR2 YYEEEE. The library relied on the immunoSEQ multiplex PCR assay. For the multiplex PCR, a mixture combining 60 forward primers for TCR Vbeta segments and 13 reverse primers for TCR Jbeta segments was used. The CDR3 region of rearranged TCR beta genes was amplified from genomic DNA by a multiplex PCR assay. On the Illumina HiSeq System, the amplified TCR beta libraries were sequenced as 87-base-pair reads. Per the source publication's procedure: A later analysis counted tens of millions of unique TCR beta chains across the 666 repertoires, and some 11 million of these chains were shared by at least two donors. Raw reads were error-corrected and collapsed into unique sequences by a nearest-neighbor algorithm in which closely related sequences were merged to remove PCR and sequencing errors. To assign V, D and J gene segments, CDR3 sequences were aligned to IMGT reference sequences. Each retained sequence needed at least a six-nucleotide match to both a V gene segment and a J gene segment. Rearrangements were called productive when the CDR3 lacked stop codons and stayed in frame with V and J; all others were non-productive. Following IMGT convention, CDR3 was defined as the stretch from the second conserved V-encoded cysteine to the conserved J-encoded phenylalanine. In an earlier analysis of more than 550 of the donors, sequences lacking an unambiguous match to a single V gene segment were excluded. In an earlier analysis of some 590 of the donors, a V segment was called functional when productive rearrangements were above 56.7%, and segregating when the standard deviation between donors exceeded 5%. A statistical classification framework was built for diagnosing cytomegalovirus status from the catalog of TCR beta chain sequences. A later analysis assigned V and J genes by comparing TCR nucleotide sequences with IMGT/GENE-DB human TR gene sequences. Using the TCRdist pipeline, a later analysis assigned CDR3 sequences along with most-parsimonious VDJ recombination scenarios. In a later analysis, each TCR beta chain was defined by its CDR3 amino acid sequence together with its V-gene family, and reads lacking a unique V-gene family were excluded. To address suspected cross-contamination and a sequencing artifact, a later analysis removed approximately 590 highly shared, low-generation-probability nucleotide sequences. For each public chain, a later analysis derived a clonal expansion index from normalized ranks of inferred template counts within each repertoire. In a later analysis, generation probabilities were computed using a VDJ recombination model fitted to out-of-frame rearrangements, and the results were checked against IGoR. A later analysis scored TCR-TCR, TCR-HLA and TCR-CMV co-occurrence with hypergeometric tests, applying a repertoire-size bias correction to TCR pairs. To estimate false discovery rates, a later analysis permuted the HLA or CMV assignments 20 times. In a later analysis, co-occurring TCRs were grouped using DBSCAN, and TCRdist sequence similarity was added for clustering within HLA-allele-positive subsets. For co-occurrence clustering, repertoires with fewer than 30,000 or more than 120,000 public chains were excluded, along with five or six repertoires with anomalous nucleotide sharing. Held by TCRdb, this immuneACCESS table contains in-frame sequences only and omits some clones. Under half of the omission traces to an unresolved V gene where checked; the cause of the rest is unknown. The D gene and trimming were derived from the DNA, and the V and J assignments and clone size from that table. This sample holds 100,000 to 150,000 clones; over 70% were observed only once. The ten largest clones represent about 1.5% of the sample.

This TCR came from a woman aged 18-29 years in good health and CMV-seronegative. The sample comprised PBMCs. The chain employs TRBV5-6 and TRBJ2-5; TRBD1 agrees with 7 junctional bases. The nucleotide sequence reads as follows: TGTGCCAGCAGCCCTAACAGGGGCGCACGAGAGACCCAGTACTTC. The resulting protein is CASSPNRGARETQYF. The full variable domain, with segments outside the CDR3 supplied by the reference TRBV5-6 and TRBJ2-5 proteins, appears as DAGVTQSPTHLIKTRGQQVTLRCSPKSGHDTVSWYQQALGQGPQFIFQYYEEEERQRGNFPDRFSGHQFPNYSSELNVNALLLGDSALYLCASSPNRGARETQYFGPGTRLLVL.